The 18 T cell receptor beta chains below were found in one sample sequenced in a study of early T cells in non-severe SARS-CoV-2 infection. Each CDR3 protein is one row after TCRdb ran MiXCR on the 5' RACE reads. This sample has 99,000 or so distinct CDR3 sequences, with around 17% found just once. Sequencing input: whole blood. The receptors were gathered from an adult who was a healthcare worker with PCR-confirmed SARS-CoV-2 infection or an uninfected control (not recorded which).

The chain couples TRBV27 to TRBJ1-2; 11 bases match TRBD1. Germline CDR1 MNHEY, CDR2 SMNVEV (reference sequence). This CDR3 region has 15 residues. Germline trimming cut 5 bases from V and 4 bases from J; bases unmatched to any gene: 6. The CDR3 DNA reads as TGTGCCAGCAGTATAACGGGACAGGGGGGCTATGGCTACACCTTC. Its protein product is CASSITGQGGYGYTF.

There are a few counts of this clonotype. V gene TRBV5-1 combines with J gene TRBJ2-1; the D call may be TRBD1 or TRBD2 (5 bases each). This CDR3 has 16 amino acids. Trimming took off 0 bases at V and 2 bases at J, with 12 bases between the two ends. Germline assignment: CDR1 SGHRS and CDR2 YFSETQ. CDR3 DNA: TGCGCCAGCAGCTTGGATGGGGCCGGGACCTACAATGAGCAGTTCTTC. This sequence encodes CASSLDGAGTYNEQFF.

This clonotype has more than one count but fewer than ten. This chain connects TRBV10-3 to TRBJ2-1, with 7 bases matching TRBD2. V gave up 0 bases and J gave up 7 bases; unmatched junction bases: 3. Germline V gene data show CDR1 as ENHRY and CDR2 as SYGVKD. The CDR3 covers 14 residues. The CDR3 bases are TGTGCCATCAGTGAGTCACTAGCGCGGAATGAGCAGTTCTTC. Translation gives CAISESLARNEQFF.

This clonotype turned up a few times. The chain's CDR3 is CASSHGTVNDNWNTEAFF. The CDR3 coding sequence is TGTGCCAGCAGCCACGGGACAGTCAACGACAATTGGAACACTGAAGCTTTCTTT. V and J are TRBV14 and TRBJ1-1; 7 positions agree with TRBD1. This CDR3 comprises 18 residues. Trimming cost V 3 bases and J 1 base; bases outside gene matches: 14. Germline V CDR1 and CDR2: SGHDN, FVKESK.

This clonotype was counted ten times or more. The CDR3 reads CAISEQDEQFF. CDR3 coding DNA: TGTGCCATCAGTGAACAGGACGAGCAGTTCTTC. The V call is TRBV10-3, the J call TRBJ2-1; possible D gene TRBD1, 5 bases. This CDR3 contains 11 residues. Trimming took off 3 bases at V and 10 bases at J, with 7 bases between the two ends. Looked up from germline, CDR1 is ENHRY and CDR2 is SYGVKD.

This clonotype was recorded at least ten times. This chain connects TRBV27 to TRBJ1-5; tentative D call: TRBD1 (6 bases). V lost 3 bases and J 1 base, leaving 7 bases between the germline ends. Germline assignment: CDR1 MNHEY and CDR2 SMNVEV (reference sequence). This CDR3 contains 14 residues. DNA of the CDR3: TGTGCCAGCAGTTTCACAGGGAGCAATCAGCCCCAGCATTTT. Amino acid sequence: CASSFTGSNQPQHF.

This chain uses TRBV7-9 with TRBJ2-1; 9 nucleotides agree with TRBD2. Germline V gene data show CDR1 as SEHNR and CDR2 as FQNEAQ (reference sequence). V trimming: 5 bases; J trimming: 2 bases; junction bases outside the gene matches: 10. This CDR3 region has 17 residues. CDR3 in DNA: TGTGCCAGCAGCCGTCGACTAGCGGATGAAACCTACAATGAGCAGTTCTTC. Its protein product is CASSRRLADETYNEQFF. Full variable domain (remainder filled in from reference TRBV7-9 and TRBJ2-1): DTGVSQNPRHKITKRGQNVTFRCDPISEHNRLYWYRQTLGQGPEFLTYFQNEAQLEKSRLLSDRFSAERPKGSFSTLEIQRTEQGDSAMYLCASSRRLADETYNEQFFGPGTRLTVL.

The genes are TRBV27 and TRBJ1-4, with D tentatively TRBD1 (6 bases). The germline CDR1 and CDR2 sequences are MNHEY and SMNVEV (reference sequence). Trimming stripped 5 bases from V and 4 bases from J, with 17 bases between. This CDR3 spans 16 amino acids. This chain's CDR3 is CASSTKPGHVNEKLFF. CDR3 DNA: TGTGCCAGCAGTACGAAACCGGGACACGTTAATGAAAAACTGTTTTTT.

The chain links TRBV7-9 to TRBJ2-5; D not resolved. V gave up 5 bases and J gave up 0 bases, with 16 bases separating them. The CDR3 has 16 amino acids. Germline CDR1 is SEHNR and CDR2 is FQNEAQ (reference sequence). CDR3 region: CASSKRRVSNQETQYF. The CDR3 DNA follows: TGTGCCAGCAGCAAAAGACGGGTCAGTAACCAAGAGACCCAGTACTTC. The full variable domain, its missing parts supplied by reference TRBV7-9 and TRBJ2-5, is DTGVSQNPRHKITKRGQNVTFRCDPISEHNRLYWYRQTLGQGPEFLTYFQNEAQLEKSRLLSDRFSAERPKGSFSTLEIQRTEQGDSAMYLCASSKRRVSNQETQYFGPGTRLLVL.

The rearrangement joins TRBV29-1 to TRBJ2-5, with D perhaps TRBD1 (5 bases). This CDR3 has 12 amino acids. Germline loops: CDR1 SQVTM, CDR2 ANQGSEA. V shed 7 bases and J shed 4 bases, with 13 bases lying between them. This CDR3 is CSAYRSGETQYF. The DNA for the CDR3 is TGCAGCGCTTACAGGTCAGGAGAGACCCAGTACTTC.

The chain combines TRBV10-2 with TRBJ2-2; weak D call: TRBD2 (6 bases). The CDR3 runs 13 residues. With 4 bases removed from V and 3 bases from J, the gap between germline ends came to 6 bases. Germline assignment: CDR1 WSHSY and CDR2 SAAADI. The CDR3 nucleotides read TGCGCCAGCAGTGGGGACTACACCGGGGAGCTGTTTTTT. Residues: CASSGDYTGELFF.

This clonotype was picked up many times. The chain joins TRBV27 to TRBJ2-3; the D is unclear. V dropped 5 bases and J dropped 2 bases, with 5 bases sitting between them. From germline, CDR1 is MNHEY and CDR2 SMNVEV (reference sequence). The CDR3 consists of 12 residues. CDR3 protein: CASSPHTDTQYF. CDR3 in DNA: TGTGCCAGCAGTCCCCACACAGATACGCAGTATTTT.

The chain is built from TRBV7-2 and TRBJ2-7; the D gene is possibly TRBD2 (6 bases). The CDR3 runs 15 residues. V was shortened by 1 base and J by 3 bases, with 13 bases between the two germline ends. Germline CDR1 is SGHTA and CDR2 is FQGNSA. In DNA, the CDR3 is TGTGCCAGCAGCTTAGTTAGGGCGGGAAACTACGAGCAGTACTTC. Its translation is CASSLVRAGNYEQYF.

The chain links TRBV6-2 or TRBV6-3 to TRBJ2-1; perhaps TRBD2 as D (5 bases). The V gene's germline CDR1 is MNHEY and CDR2 SVGEGT. V was cut by 6 bases and J by 5 bases, with 17 bases left in between. CDR3 length: 15 amino acids. For the CDR3, the DNA is TGTGCCAGCAGCCCCACTCGGGGTCGCAACAATGAGCAGTTCTTC. Translated: CASSPTRGRNNEQFF.

This clonotype was seen a handful of times. This rearrangement joins TRBV12-3 or TRBV12-4 to TRBJ2-4; D is ambiguous. The CDR3 contains 14 residues. V was clipped by 3 bases and J by 0 bases, with 6 bases between them. CDR3 nucleotides: TGTGCCAGCAGTTTGCAGTTAGCCAAAAACATTCAGTACTTC. Translated, it gives CASSLQLAKNIQYF.

This clonotype occurred a few times. V gene TRBV30 combines with J gene TRBJ1-5, with D perhaps TRBD1 (6 bases). Trimming removed 0 bases at V and 2 bases at J, with 11 bases between. Germline assignment: CDR1 GTSNPN and CDR2 SVGIG (reference sequence). This CDR3 is 15 amino acids long. CDR3 coding DNA: TGTGCCTGGAGTGTAGACGGGGGCGGCAATCAGCCCCAGCATTTT. It codes for CAWSVDGGGNQPQHF.

This clonotype was seen ten or more times. The junction and the germline gene differ at one end; a read error may be behind it. This chain connects TRBV18 to TRBJ2-2; 7 nucleotides align to TRBD1. Per germline, CDR1 KGHSH and CDR2 LQKENI. The CDR3 is 14 residues long. The CDR3 protein is CASSQDRNTGVLFF. CDR3 nucleotides: TGTGCCAGCTCCCAGGACAGGAACACCGGGGTGCTGTTTTTT.

This chain connects TRBV3-1 to TRBJ2-1, with 8 bases matching TRBD2. Germline-derived CDR1 and CDR2 are LGHDT and YNNKEL (reference sequence). This CDR3 region has 17 residues. The J segment lost 5 bases and the V segment lost 0 bases, leaving 9 bases of the junction unmatched. The CDR3 coding sequence is TGTGCCAGCAGCCAAGATCTCTCACTAGCGGTAGACAATGAGCAGTTCTTC. Its translation: CASSQDLSLAVDNEQFF.